The 30 T cell receptor beta chains reported below all come from one sample, sequenced in a study of cytomegalovirus exposure and HLA in healthy donors. A multiplex PCR was run with 60 Vbeta primers and 13 Jbeta primers. Generated by immunoSEQ multiplex PCR, the TCRdb table keeps only in-frame clones and is missing some. The sample lists under 130,000 clones, around 15% occurring once. The sequenced sample was PBMCs. These receptor sequences come from a female donor in good health and CMV-seronegative.

The chain couples TRBV5-1 to TRBJ2-7; 12 bases line up with TRBD2. Germline lookup yields CDR1 SGHRS and CDR2 YFSETQ. The CDR3 covers 17 residues. J was trimmed by 0 bases and V by 1 base; bases with no gene match: 5. CDR3 DNA sequence: TGCGCCAGCAGCTTGACGCTAGCGGGAGGGTTCTCCTACGAGCAGTACTTC. This gives the protein CASSLTLAGGFSYEQYF. The entire variable domain, with the rest obtained from reference TRBV5-1 and TRBJ2-7, is as follows: KAGVTQTPRYLIKTRGQQVTLSCSPISGHRSVSWYQQTPGQGLQFLFEYFSETQRNKGNFPGRFSGRQFSNSRSEMNVSTLELGDSALYLCASSLTLAGGFSYEQYFGPGTRLTVT.

This chain uses TRBV5-4 with TRBJ1-2; 7 bases map to TRBD1. Germline assignment: CDR1 SGHNT and CDR2 YYREEE (reference sequence). J gave up 7 bases and V 2 bases, and 8 bases lay outside the gene matches. The CDR3 consists of 14 residues. The CDR3 region has the DNA TGTGCCAGCAGCTTAAGGGACAGAGGACGTGGCTACACCTTC. Protein product: CASSLRDRGRGYTF.

The chain combines TRBV4-3 with TRBJ2-2, with 9 bases fitting TRBD1. V was pared by 3 bases and J by 5 bases, with 7 bases of the junction left unmatched. The germline CDR1 and CDR2 sequences are LGHNA and YSLEER. The CDR3 covers 16 residues. CDR3: CASSQITGGYTGELFF. CDR3 nucleotides: TGCGCCAGCAGCCAGATCACAGGGGGCTATACCGGGGAGCTGTTTTTT.

This clone appeared a few times. The V gene is TRBV6-8, the J gene TRBJ1-4; D may be TRBD1 (5 bases). V lost 4 bases, J lost 0 bases, and 6 bases lay in between. The CDR3 loop spans 14 amino acids. CDR1 and CDR2 from the germline V gene are MNHGY and SAAAGT. In DNA, the CDR3 is TGTGCCAGCAGTTCAGGGCCAACTAATGAAAAACTGTTTTTT. It encodes CASSSGPTNEKLFF.

In its sample, this clone was seen once. The J gene is TRBJ2-2, the V gene TRBV27, with D uncertain. Germline V gives CDR1 MNHEY, CDR2 SMNVEV (reference sequence). The CDR3 extends over 16 amino acids. Trimming left V 1 base short and J 0 bases short, with 9 bases between. As DNA, the CDR3 is TGTGCCAGCAGTTTATTGGGCAGGCCGAACACCGGGGAGCTGTTTTTT. Its translation is CASSLLGRPNTGELFF.

A few counts support this clone. The rearrangement uses TRBV15 and TRBJ2-1; D ambiguous. This CDR3 comprises 13 residues. V shed 5 bases and J shed 7 bases, with 12 bases lying between them. Germline CDR1 reads LNHNV; CDR2 reads YYDKDF (reference sequence). CDR3 nucleotides: TGTGCCACCAGCGGTGAGCTTGGTAATGAGCAGTTCTTC. Protein product: CATSGELGNEQFF. Combining the CDR3 with reference TRBV15 and TRBJ2-1 gives the whole variable domain DAMVIQNPRYQVTQFGKPVTLSCSQTLNHNVMYWYQQKSSQAPKLLFHYYDKDFNNEADTPDNFQSRRPNTSFCFLDIRSPGLGDTAMYLCATSGELGNEQFFGPGTRLTVL.

The chain is built from TRBV28 and TRBJ2-1; 9 bases match TRBD2. From germline, CDR1 is MDHEN and CDR2 SYDVKM. There are 15 residues in the CDR3. With V trimmed by 5 bases and J by 2 bases, 4 bases remained unmatched. CDR3 residues: CASSLTSGTYNEQFF. The CDR3 nucleotides are TGTGCCAGCAGTCTGACTAGCGGTACCTACAATGAGCAGTTCTTC.

This clone was seen a few times. The chain employs TRBV7-3 and TRBJ1-2; perhaps TRBD1 as D (5 bases). Deletions cut 2 bases from V and 7 bases from J, with 17 bases between. CDR3 length: 15 amino acids. Germline CDR1 and CDR2: SGHTA and FQGTGA. The CDR3 spells CASSLLGQTGGGYTF. The CDR3 region has the DNA TGTGCCAGCAGCTTATTGGGGCAAACCGGGGGTGGCTACACCTTC.

The J gene is TRBJ1-1, the V gene TRBV16; D unresolved. This CDR3 is built from 13 residues. Trimming removed 0 bases at V and 4 bases at J, with 6 bases between. CDR1 is KGHSY, CDR2 FQNENV, per germline. In DNA form, the CDR3 reads TGTGCCAGCAGCCAATCGTCCGGCACTGAAGCTTTCTTT. Translating gives CASSQSSGTEAFF.

The V and J genes are TRBV7-9 and TRBJ2-1; 7 bases fit TRBD2. Germline CDR1 is SEHNR and CDR2 is FQNEAQ (reference sequence). V lost 8 bases to trimming and J lost 4 bases; unmatched junction nucleotides: 5. The CDR3 spans 13 residues. The CDR3 coding sequence is TGTGCCAGCGCGGGGACTACATACAATGAGCAGTTCTTC. As protein: CASAGTTYNEQFF.

The chain links TRBV28 to TRBJ2-3, with 10 nucleotides matching TRBD1. The germline V gene encodes CDR1 MDHEN and CDR2 SYDVKM. V lost 6 bases and J lost 3; bases outside the gene matches: 0. The CDR3 covers 13 residues. The CDR3 region has the DNA TGTGCCAGCAGGGACAGGGGGACAGATACGCAGTATTTT. It is translated as CASRDRGTDTQYF.

This chain links TRBV7-6 with TRBJ1-1, with D unresolved. The V gene's germline CDR1 is SGHVS and CDR2 FNYEAQ. With 3 bases removed from V and 1 base from J, the gap between germline ends came to 9 bases. CDR3 length: 14 amino acids. The CDR3 sequence is CASSLGFGNTEAFF. CDR3 DNA: TGTGCCAGCAGCTTGGGCTTTGGGAACACTGAAGCTTTCTTT.

This clone was seen a few times. V gene TRBV19 combines with J gene TRBJ2-1, with TRBD2 matching 12 bases. The germline CDR1 and CDR2 sequences are LNHDA and SQIVND (reference sequence). The V and J ends lost 8 bases and 4 bases, in that order; junction bases with no gene match: 6. The CDR3 extends over 15 amino acids. For the CDR3, the DNA is TGTGCCAGTGCCCTAGCGGGAGGGATATACAATGAGCAGTTCTTC. Translating it yields CASALAGGIYNEQFF. Complete variable domain (other parts from reference TRBV19 and TRBJ2-1): DGGITQSPKYLFRKEGQNVTLSCEQNLNHDAMYWYRQDPGQGLRLIYYSQIVNDFQKGDIAEGYSVSREKKESFPLTVTSAQKNPTAFYLCASALAGGIYNEQFFGPGTRLTVL.

This clone was seen a few times. This chain connects TRBV2 to TRBJ2-3, with 9 bases lining up with TRBD1. The germline V gene encodes CDR1 SNHLY and CDR2 FYNNEI. V shed 2 bases, J shed 2 bases, and the junction held 2 bases outside the gene matches. The CDR3 consists of 15 residues. CDR3 residues: CASSERQGVTDTQYF. In DNA form, the CDR3 reads TGTGCCAGCAGTGAACGACAGGGGGTCACAGATACGCAGTATTTT.

Only a few counts were recorded for this clone. V gene TRBV5-1 combines with J gene TRBJ2-3; D perhaps matches TRBD1 (6 bases). The germline V and J ends were trimmed by 0 bases and 2 bases, with 13 bases remaining between them. The CDR3 sequence is 16 residues long. From germline, CDR1 is SGHRS and CDR2 YFSETQ. This CDR3 is CASSLDGQLHTDTQYF. Here the CDR3 DNA reads TGCGCCAGCAGCTTGGACGGACAGCTACACACAGATACGCAGTATTTT.

CDR3 protein: CASSFRFRSGANVLTF. DNA for the CDR3: TGTGCCAGCAGCTTTCGGTTCCGCTCTGGGGCCAACGTCCTGACTTTC. The V and J genes are TRBV5-4 and TRBJ2-6; unclear D gene. Germline CDR1 reads SGHNT; CDR2 reads YYREEE (reference sequence). The length of the CDR3 is 16 residues. Trimming pared 2 bases from V and 0 bases from J, leaving 9 bases between.

The chain couples TRBV4-3 to TRBJ1-2, with 8 bases aligning to TRBD1. The CDR3 contains 15 residues. CDR1 and CDR2 from the germline V gene are LGHNA and YSLEER. V lost 2 bases to trimming and J lost 9 bases; unmatched junction nucleotides: 11. CDR3 nucleotides: TGCGCCAGCAGCCAACATACCGGGACAGGTCAGAGCTACACCTTC. It translates to CASSQHTGTGQSYTF.

In its sample, this clone was seen a few times. The chain carries TRBV7-8 and TRBJ2-7; 9 nucleotides align to TRBD1. V was clipped by 4 bases and J by 7 bases; unmatched bases: 5. Germline CDR1 is SGHVS and CDR2 is FQNEAQ. The CDR3 loop spans 13 amino acids. The CDR3: CASSSTGGREQYF. As DNA, the CDR3 is TGTGCCAGCAGCTCGACAGGGGGACGGGAGCAGTACTTC.

The chain combines TRBV7-2 with TRBJ2-3; the D gene is possibly TRBD2 (5 bases). Germline CDR1 is SGHTA and CDR2 is FQGNSA. The V end lost 5 bases, the J end lost 6 bases, and 21 bases lay between the germline ends. This CDR3 is 16 amino acids long. As DNA, the CDR3 is TGTGCCAGCAGCCCGCTTGGACTCAACATGGGCGATACGCAGTATTTT. It yields the protein CASSPLGLNMGDTQYF.

This chain connects TRBV29-1 to TRBJ2-7; 10 bases are shared with TRBD1. In germline, CDR1 is SQVTM, CDR2 ANQGSEA. With V trimmed by 1 base and J by 3 bases, 3 bases remained unmatched. CDR3 length equals 14 residues. The CDR3 DNA reads TGCAGCGTTGAAGGACAGGGGGCTTTCTACGAGCAGTACTTC. Residues: CSVEGQGAFYEQYF.

This clone has just a few counts. The CDR3 bases are TGTGCCACCAGCAGAGAACTAGCGGGAGGGCTAAATACGCAGTATTTT. Translating it yields CATSRELAGGLNTQYF. The chain carries TRBV15 and TRBJ2-3, with 13 bases matching TRBD2. V was pared by 0 bases and J by 7 bases, with 4 bases of the junction left unmatched. This CDR3 contains 16 residues. Germline CDR1 LNHNV, CDR2 YYDKDF (reference sequence).

This clone appeared a few times. The rearrangement links TRBV6-5 to TRBJ1-2, with 7 bases identical to TRBD1. Trimming at V came to 7 bases and at J to 3 bases, leaving 8 bases not matched to a gene. The CDR3 is 14 residues long. CDR1 is MNHEY and CDR2 is SVGAGI in the germline V gene. The CDR3 loop reads CASTPQGPHYGYTF. DNA for the CDR3: TGTGCCAGCACCCCACAGGGGCCCCACTATGGCTACACCTTC.

This chain connects TRBV5-6 to TRBJ2-7, with 7 bases that match TRBD1. Germline loops: CDR1 SGHDT, CDR2 YYEEEE. This CDR3 spans 12 amino acids. Germline trimming cut 4 bases from V and 11 bases from J; bases unmatched to any gene: 9. The CDR3 DNA sequence: TGTGCCAGCAGCATTGGTCAACAGGGGAAGTACTTC. Residues: CASSIGQQGKYF.

The chain uses TRBV6-5 and TRBJ2-7; TRBD2 aligns across 9 bases. The CDR3 runs 16 residues. With V trimmed by 0 bases and J by 1 base, 4 bases remained unmatched. From germline, CDR1 is MNHEY and CDR2 SVGAGI. The CDR3 here is CASSYSLAGISYEQYF. CDR3 in DNA: TGTGCCAGCAGTTACTCCCTAGCGGGAATATCCTACGAGCAGTACTTC.

This clone was counted only a few times. V gene TRBV7-9 combines with J gene TRBJ2-3; D gene ambiguous. Deletions cut 7 bases from V and 1 base from J, with 6 bases between. CDR3 length: 12 residues. Germline-derived CDR1 and CDR2 are SEHNR and FQNEAQ (reference sequence). CDR3 nucleotides: TGTGCCAGCAACCGCGGCACAGATACGCAGTATTTT. Encoded protein: CASNRGTDTQYF.

This clone was counted only a few times. CDR3 loop: CASSIGLADSTDTQYF. CDR3 sequence (DNA): TGCGCCAGCAGCATTGGACTAGCGGATAGCACAGATACGCAGTATTTT. The chain combines TRBV5-1 with TRBJ2-3; TRBD2 matches 10 bases. Germline CDR1 is SGHRS and CDR2 is YFSETQ. The CDR3 sequence is 16 residues long. J lost 0 bases, V lost 4 bases, and 5 bases had no gene match.

This clone was recorded a few times. The chain combines TRBV27 with TRBJ2-2, with D possibly TRBD1 on 5 matching bases. The germline V gene encodes CDR1 MNHEY and CDR2 SMNVEV (reference sequence). This CDR3 region has 16 residues. V dropped 8 bases and J dropped 0 bases, with 16 bases sitting between them. The CDR3: CASSNRLTSNTGELFF. The CDR3 DNA sequence: TGTGCCAGCTCGAACAGGTTGACTTCGAACACCGGGGAGCTGTTTTTT.

V gene TRBV29-1 combines with J gene TRBJ2-5; no firm D call. The CDR3 is made up of 12 amino acids. The V end lost 4 bases, the J end lost 4 bases, and 10 bases lay between the germline ends. CDR1 is SQVTM, CDR2 ANQGSEA, per germline. CDR3 nucleotides: TGCAGCGTTGGGAGTCTCACAGAGACCCAGTACTTC. Encoded protein: CSVGSLTETQYF.

This clone was detected only a few times. The sample contains more than one DNA sequence encoding this CDR3. V and J are TRBV7-2 and TRBJ2-7, with 9 bases identical to TRBD2. Germline lookup yields CDR1 SGHTA and CDR2 FQGNSA. The CDR3 has 13 residues. The junction had 6 bases not matched to a gene; V was cut back by 8 bases and J by 4 bases. The CDR3 nucleotides read TGTGCCAGCGACGAGGCGGGAGGGTACGAGCAGTACTTC. Protein product: CASDEAGGYEQYF.

This clone was seen a handful of times. The CDR3 reads CASSLTGDFNSPLHF. The CDR3 nucleotides read TGCGCCAGCAGCTTAACGGGGGATTTTAATTCACCCCTCCACTTT. The chain combines TRBV5-1 with TRBJ1-6; weak D call: TRBD1 (5 bases). CDR1 is SGHRS and CDR2 is YFSETQ in the germline V gene. The CDR3 totals 15 residues. V was shortened by 2 bases and J by 6 bases, with 12 bases between the two germline ends.